Shown below are 2 T cell receptor beta chains from a single sample sequenced in a study of cytomegalovirus exposure and HLA in healthy donors. Use of 60 Vbeta and 13 Jbeta primers characterized the PCR. Sequenced by immunoSEQ multiplex PCR; TCRdb stores in-frame clones only, minus some. The sample consists of 100,000 to 150,000 clones, approximately 80% of them appearing once. Sample: PBMCs. The source of these receptors is a man between 35 and 55 years old in good health and CMV-seronegative.

This clone was counted only a few times. The chain is built from TRBV25-1 and TRBJ2-2; possibly TRBD1 for D (5 bases). Germline V lookup: CDR1 MGHDK, CDR2 SYGVNS. The V gene lost 3 bases and the J gene lost 4 bases, with 12 bases spanning the gap. The CDR3 is 15 residues long. In DNA form, the CDR3 reads TGTGCCAGCAGTGATGCGGCAGGGCTCACCGGGGAGCTGTTTTTT. This codes for CASSDAAGLTGELFF.

The CDR3 protein is CASSFLTAGDGYTF. Written as DNA, the CDR3 is TGTGCCAGCAGCTTTTTAACAGCAGGGGATGGCTACACCTTC. V and J are TRBV11-2 and TRBJ1-2; tentative D call: TRBD1 (6 bases). V was cut by 3 bases and J by 6 bases, with 14 bases left in between. CDR3 length equals 14 residues. Germline V gene sequence: CDR1 SGHAT, CDR2 FQNNGV.